This T cell receptor (beta chain) was documented in a study of blood T cell repertoires in COVID-19. Only in-frame clones appear in the TCRdb table, and some are missing; sequencing was by immunoSEQ multiplex PCR. The sample holds 200,000 or so clones, approximately 81% seen once. The CDR3 loop spans 14 amino acids. CDR1 SGHRS and CDR2 YFSETQ come from the germline V gene. V lost 4 bases and J lost 8, with 15 bases in between. The source of this sequence is an older person with COVID-19, enrolled during active disease. This chain joins TRBV5-1 and TRBJ1-4, with D unresolved. What was sequenced was peripheral blood. CDR3 DNA: TGCGCCAGCAGCCGTTCCGGGAGTGACGAAAAACTGTTTTTT. This sequence encodes CASSRSGSDEKLFF.